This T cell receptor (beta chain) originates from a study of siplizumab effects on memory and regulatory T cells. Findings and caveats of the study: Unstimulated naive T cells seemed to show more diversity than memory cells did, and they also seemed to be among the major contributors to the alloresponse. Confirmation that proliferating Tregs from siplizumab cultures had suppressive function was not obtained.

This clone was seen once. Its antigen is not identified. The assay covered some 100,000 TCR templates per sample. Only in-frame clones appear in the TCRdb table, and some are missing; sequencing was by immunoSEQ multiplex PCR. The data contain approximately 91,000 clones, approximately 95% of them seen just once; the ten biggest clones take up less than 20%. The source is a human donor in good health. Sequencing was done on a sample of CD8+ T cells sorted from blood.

The CDR3 loop is CASSSEGAYEQYF. The CDR3 DNA is TGTGCCAGCAGTTCGGAGGGGGCCTACGAGCAGTACTTC. The chain employs TRBV27 and TRBJ2-7; the D gene could be TRBD1 or TRBD2 (6 bases each). Trimming cost V 4 bases and J 2 bases, with 9 bases left between them. The germline CDR1 and CDR2 sequences are MNHEY and SMNVEV (reference sequence). There are 13 residues in the CDR3.